The T cell receptor (beta chain) described here comes from a study of cytomegalovirus exposure and HLA in healthy donors. Study observations and caveats: Certain sequence variants were highly shared and formed a cluster, and this cluster was likely a sequencing artifact. Other equally common chains were less clonally expanded than HLA-associated TCR beta chains, a later analysis showed.

In the PCR, 60 Vbeta and 13 Jbeta primers were used. TCRdb keeps only in-frame clones here, not all; method: immunoSEQ multiplex PCR. The sample yields 95,000 to 150,000 clones, roughly 80% seen once. As to this clone: The antigen is undetermined.

This CDR3 contains 11 residues. The germline V gene encodes CDR1 SEHNR and CDR2 FQNEAQ (reference sequence). V dropped 3 bases and J dropped 9 bases, with 6 bases sitting between them. This clonotype originated in a man between 50 and 59 years old in good health and CMV-seronegative. The V and J genes are TRBV7-9 and TRBJ2-1, with D perhaps TRBD1 (6 bases). Input material: PBMCs. Here the CDR3 DNA reads TGTGCCAGCAGCTTGACAGGTGAGCAGTTCTTC. Amino acid sequence: CASSLTGEQFF.